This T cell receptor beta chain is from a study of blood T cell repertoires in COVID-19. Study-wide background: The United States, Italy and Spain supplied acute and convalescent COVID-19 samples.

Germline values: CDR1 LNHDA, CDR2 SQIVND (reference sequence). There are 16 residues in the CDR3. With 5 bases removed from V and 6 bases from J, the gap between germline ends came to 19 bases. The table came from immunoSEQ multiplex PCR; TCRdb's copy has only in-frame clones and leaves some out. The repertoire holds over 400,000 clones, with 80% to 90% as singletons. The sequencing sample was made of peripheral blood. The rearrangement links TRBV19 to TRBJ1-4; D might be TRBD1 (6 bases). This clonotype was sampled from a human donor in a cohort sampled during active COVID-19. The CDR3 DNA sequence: TGTGCCAGTAGTCGGATAACAGGGCGGTCAGATGAAAAACTGTTTTTT. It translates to CASSRITGRSDEKLFF.